Shown below are 18 T cell receptor beta chains from a single sample sequenced in a study of T cells after yellow fever vaccination. TCRdb independently ran MiXCR on the 5' RACE reads; one entry per CDR3 protein. The data show around 4,800 distinct CDR3 sequences, with 7.6% seen just once and about 1.5% held by the top ten. Source: PBMCs, either bulk or a sorted T-cell subset (CD4+, CD8+, memory, or dextramer-sorted; not recorded which), taken 15 days after the yellow fever booster vaccination. These receptors originate from a man aged 30 to 39 who received the YFV17D yellow fever vaccine.

This clonotype is judged medium-sized (0.01 to 0.1%). The V gene is TRBV7-2, the J gene TRBJ2-1; 11 nucleotides agree with TRBD2. J gave up 4 bases and V 5 bases, and 7 bases lay outside the gene matches. This CDR3 has 16 residues. The germline gives CDR1 SGHTA, CDR2 FQGNSA. The chain's CDR3 is CASSPAGTSGYNEQFF. CDR3 coding DNA: TGTGCCAGCAGCCCCGCCGGGACTAGCGGATACAATGAGCAGTTCTTC.

In its sample, this clonotype ranks as medium-sized (0.01 to 0.1%). The rearrangement uses TRBV5-1 and TRBJ2-2, with 8 bases identical to TRBD1. The CDR3 length is 16 residues. CDR1 and CDR2 (germline): SGHRS, YFSETQ. J gave up 4 bases and V 3 bases, and 8 bases lay outside the gene matches. CDR3 nucleotides: TGCGCCAGCAGCTCACGGACAGGGCAGGTCACCGGGGAGCTGTTTTTT. This sequence encodes CASSSRTGQVTGELFF.

By share of the sample, this clonotype is medium-sized. The CDR3 coding sequence is TGTGCCAGCAGTTTAGCCCACACAGATACGCAGTATTTT. It is translated as CASSLAHTDTQYF. The chain uses TRBV12-3 or TRBV12-4 and TRBJ2-3; D not certain. V lost 0 bases, J lost 2 bases, and 3 bases lay in between. This CDR3 has 13 amino acids.

The rearrangement links TRBV11-2 to TRBJ2-3, with 12 bases fitting TRBD2. This CDR3 region has 17 residues. Trimming took 1 base from V and 1 from J; bases not matched to a gene: 3. Germline lookup yields CDR1 SGHAT and CDR2 FQNNGV. In DNA, the CDR3 is TGTGCCAGCAGCTTAGGCGGACTAGCGGGGCGCACAGATACGCAGTATTTT. As protein: CASSLGGLAGRTDTQYF.

This clonotype was detected ten times or more. The chain has TRBV11-2 and TRBJ2-7; D unresolved. V lost 5 bases to trimming and J lost 2 bases, with 4 bases between them. The CDR3 has 11 amino acids. Per the germline V gene, CDR1 is SGHAT and CDR2 is FQNNGV. CDR3 coding DNA: TGTGCCAGCAGCCGCACCTACGAGCAGTACTTC. Amino acids: CASSRTYEQYF.

This clonotype is medium-sized in the sample. This sequence joins TRBV19 and TRBJ1-1, with D unclear. Germline CDR1 and CDR2: LNHDA and SQIVND (reference sequence). CDR3 size: 11 residues. Trimming pared 7 bases from V and 6 bases from J, leaving 9 bases between. The CDR3 bases are TGTGCCAGTAAGAAAAGTCCTGAAGCTTTCTTT. Its protein is CASKKSPEAFF.

In its sample, this clonotype is medium-sized. The gene calls are TRBV28 and TRBJ2-2; a possible D gene is TRBD1 (6 bases). V was trimmed by 7 bases and J by 0 bases, leaving 12 bases between them. This CDR3 is built from 15 residues. Germline V lookup: CDR1 MDHEN, CDR2 SYDVKM. The CDR3 region has the DNA TGTGCCAGCATTCTGGGGGCAGCGAACACCGGGGAGCTGTTTTTT. Translation gives CASILGAANTGELFF.

This clonotype is medium-sized in the sample. CDR3 DNA sequence: TGTGCCAGCAGGTCCCTTGGAGATTCACCCCTCCACTTT. This gives the protein CASRSLGDSPLHF. This chain joins TRBV5-5 and TRBJ1-6; D gene unclear. V was shortened by 5 bases and J by 8 bases, with 11 bases between the two germline ends. The CDR3 has 13 amino acids. Germline V gene lookup returns CDR1 SGHKS and CDR2 YYEKEE (reference sequence).

By proportion, this clonotype is medium-sized. The genes are TRBV21-1 and TRBJ2-7; TRBD2, the table's D call, lacks a check against the DNA. TRBV21-1 is termed a pseudogene. This CDR3 contains 20 residues. CDR3 DNA sequence: TGTGCCAGCAGCAAAGCTTGCGGGACTTTTAGACTAGCGGACCTCTACGAGCAGTACTTC. This encodes CASSKACGTFRLADLYEQYF.

This clonotype ranks as medium-sized. This chain links TRBV18 with TRBJ2-3; D gene uncertain. Trimming cost V 0 bases and J 13 bases, with 20 bases left between them. Germline CDR1 KGHSH, CDR2 LQKENI. The CDR3 is 15 amino acids. The CDR3, as DNA: TGTGCCAGCTCACCACCGGGTTCCAGCACGACCAAGAAGTATTTT. It yields the protein CASSPPGSSTTKKYF.

This clonotype was seen at least ten times. The rearrangement links TRBV20-1 to TRBJ1-1; 8 bases are a match to TRBD1. The germline V gene encodes CDR1 DFQATT and CDR2 SNEGSKA (reference sequence). The V segment lost 1 base and the J segment 2 bases; nucleotides outside the gene matches: 6. There are 15 residues in the CDR3. CDR3 residues: CSARGSGQANTEAFF. In DNA, the CDR3 is TGCAGTGCTAGAGGCTCGGGACAGGCCAACACTGAAGCTTTCTTT.

This clonotype was detected ten times or more. The chain combines TRBV13 with TRBJ2-1; TRBD2 agrees at 8 bases. CDR1 is PRHDT, CDR2 FYEKMQ, per germline (reference sequence). Losses at the gene ends were 0 bases for V and 2 bases for J; bases not matched to a gene: 0. This CDR3 contains 15 residues. CDR3: CASSLGAGAYNEQFF. CDR3 bases: TGTGCCAGCAGCTTAGGAGCGGGGGCCTACAATGAGCAGTTCTTC.

This clonotype is judged medium-sized. The V gene is TRBV4-3, the J gene TRBJ2-7, with D unclear. Between the trimmed V and J ends, which lost 1 base and 2 bases, there was a span of 9 bases. The CDR3 runs 14 residues. CDR1 LGHNA and CDR2 YSLEER come from the germline V gene. The CDR3 spells CASSQARGAYEQYF. The DNA for the CDR3 is TGCGCCAGCAGCCAAGCACGAGGAGCCTACGAGCAGTACTTC.

In its sample, this clonotype was seen many times. The J gene is TRBJ1-1, the V gene TRBV5-4, with 7 nucleotides matching TRBD1. V lost 0 bases to trimming and J lost 0 bases; unmatched junction nucleotides: 5. CDR3 length equals 16 residues. The germline V gene encodes CDR1 SGHNT and CDR2 YYREEE (reference sequence). This CDR3 reads CASSLAQGGLNTEAFF. The CDR3 bases are TGTGCCAGCAGCTTGGCCCAGGGGGGTTTGAACACTGAAGCTTTCTTT.

By share, this clonotype ranks as medium-sized. This rearrangement joins TRBV29-1 to TRBJ2-1, with D possibly TRBD2 on 5 matching bases. Trimming removed 4 bases from V and 4 bases from J, with 11 bases in between. In germline, CDR1 is SQVTM, CDR2 ANQGSEA. The CDR3 loop spans 13 amino acids. The CDR3 region is CSVVSRLYNEQFF. CDR3 nucleotide sequence: TGCAGCGTTGTAAGCAGACTATACAATGAGCAGTTCTTC.

Sample share makes this clonotype medium-sized. The chain joins TRBV20-1 to TRBJ2-5, with D maybe TRBD1 (6 bases). Trimming pared 1 base from V and 2 bases from J, leaving 14 bases between. The CDR3 length is 15 residues. Germline assignment: CDR1 DFQATT and CDR2 SNEGSKA (reference sequence). In DNA form, the CDR3 reads TGCAGTGCTAGAGTGGGGGCGGGCCTACAAGAGACCCAGTACTTC. Translation gives CSARVGAGLQETQYF.

Relative to its sample, this clonotype is medium-sized (0.01 to 0.1%). The chain uses TRBV9 and TRBJ2-7, with 11 bases that match TRBD2. The CDR3 spans 16 residues. The trim removed 0 bases at V and 3 bases at J, leaving 5 bases unmatched. The germline CDR1 and CDR2 sequences are SGDLS and YYNGEE. The CDR3: CASSVGLAGSNYEQYF. The CDR3 coding sequence is TGTGCCAGCAGCGTAGGACTAGCGGGATCCAACTACGAGCAGTACTTC.

This clonotype qualifies as medium-sized. The chain links TRBV5-1 to TRBJ2-7, with D tentatively TRBD1 (5 bases). With 0 bases removed from V and 6 bases from J, the gap between germline ends came to 10 bases. CDR3 length: 13 amino acids. Germline CDR1 and CDR2: SGHRS and YFSETQ. Written as DNA, the CDR3 is TGCGCCAGCAGCTTGGGGGCCCAGGGCGAGCAGTACTTC. Amino acids: CASSLGAQGEQYF. The entire variable domain, with the rest obtained from reference TRBV5-1 and TRBJ2-7, is as follows: KAGVTQTPRYLIKTRGQQVTLSCSPISGHRSVSWYQQTPGQGLQFLFEYFSETQRNKGNFPGRFSGRQFSNSRSEMNVSTLELGDSALYLCASSLGAQGEQYFGPGTRLTVT.